This T cell receptor (beta chain) is from a study of OX40 agonist ivuxolimab in advanced cancers. Study background: The dose-escalation cohort had hepatocellular carcinoma, melanoma, renal cell or head and neck cancer. General study results and limits: Circulating CD4+ and CD8+ T cells showed clonal expansion by week 6 at 0.1 to 3.0 mg/kg.

Trimming took 4 bases from V and 6 from J; bases not matched to a gene: 10. CDR1 is WSHSY, CDR2 SAAADI, per germline. CDR3 length: 16 amino acids. In regard to this clone: The antigen is undetermined.

Only in-frame clones appear in the TCRdb table, and some are missing; sequencing was by immunoSEQ multiplex PCR. The table records roughly 92,000 clones, roughly 89% of them present only once. The sequence was collected from an adult with an advanced solid tumor such as melanoma, head and neck, liver or kidney cancer. The source material was CD4+ or CD8+ T cells sorted from blood, sampled in a trial of the OX40 agonist ivuxolimab. This chain joins TRBV10-2 and TRBJ2-1; 9 bases match TRBD2. CDR3 sequence: CASSGIAGGASNEQFF. The DNA of the CDR3 is TGCGCCAGCAGTGGAATCGCGGGGGGGGCCTCCAATGAGCAGTTCTTC.